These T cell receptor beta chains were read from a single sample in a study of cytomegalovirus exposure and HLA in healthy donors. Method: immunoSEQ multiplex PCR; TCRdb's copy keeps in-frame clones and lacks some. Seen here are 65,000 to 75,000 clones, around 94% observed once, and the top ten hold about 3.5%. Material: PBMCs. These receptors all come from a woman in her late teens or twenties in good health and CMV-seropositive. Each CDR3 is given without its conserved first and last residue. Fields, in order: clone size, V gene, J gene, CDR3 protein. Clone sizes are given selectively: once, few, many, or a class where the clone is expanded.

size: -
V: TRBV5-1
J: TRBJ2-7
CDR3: ASSQRTSGPYEQY

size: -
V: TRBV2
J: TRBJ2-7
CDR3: ASSIRGGVDEQY

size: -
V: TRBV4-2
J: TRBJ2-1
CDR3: ASSQTGLAENNEQF

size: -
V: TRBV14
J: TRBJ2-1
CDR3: ASSYSGKWGNEQF

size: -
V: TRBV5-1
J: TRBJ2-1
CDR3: ASSSRPSGGASGSYNEQF

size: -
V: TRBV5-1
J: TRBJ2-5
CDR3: ASSLGDRGPETQY

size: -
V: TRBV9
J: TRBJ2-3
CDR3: ASSPTGSTDTQY

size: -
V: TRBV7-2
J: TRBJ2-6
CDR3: ASSFLTGAGANVLT

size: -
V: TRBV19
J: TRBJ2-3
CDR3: ATTPGGSDTQY

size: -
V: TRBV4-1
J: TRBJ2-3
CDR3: ASSQDRAGILDTQY

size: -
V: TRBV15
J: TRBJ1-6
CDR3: ANAGVGSNSPLH

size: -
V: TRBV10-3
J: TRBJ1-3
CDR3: AISDTGKTGNTIY

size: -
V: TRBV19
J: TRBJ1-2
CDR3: ASSRTGASNYGYT

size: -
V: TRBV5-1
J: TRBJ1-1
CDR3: ASSPDSTNTEAF

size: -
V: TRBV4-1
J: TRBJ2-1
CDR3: ASSQVAGGPNDEQF

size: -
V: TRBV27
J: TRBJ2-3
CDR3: ASSSRLGRRTSTDTQY

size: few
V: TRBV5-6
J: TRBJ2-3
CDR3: ASSWGQAVTDTQY

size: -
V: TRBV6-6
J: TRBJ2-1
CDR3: ASSYYLAGTYNEQF

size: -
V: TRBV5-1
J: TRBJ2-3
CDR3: ASSLDSGTDTQY

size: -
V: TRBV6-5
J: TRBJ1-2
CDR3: ASSSLRAANYGYT

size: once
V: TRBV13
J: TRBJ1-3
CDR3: ASSLERPISGNTIY

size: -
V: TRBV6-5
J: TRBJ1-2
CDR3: ASSYSSSGVEGYT

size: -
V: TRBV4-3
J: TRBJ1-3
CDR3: ASSQGHRGVGNTIY

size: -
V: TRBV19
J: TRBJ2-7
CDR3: ASSWGQGNYEQY

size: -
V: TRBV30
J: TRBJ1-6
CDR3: AWRHRGNSPLH